Each of the 5 T cell receptor beta chains below was sequenced from the same sample in a study of shared clonotypes between healthy human individuals. Terminally differentiated effector memory CD45RA+ cells were left out of the naive CD8 fraction, which was CD45RO-negative and positively selected for CCR7. Libraries were prepared by immunoSEQ multiplex PCR; TCRdb keeps only in-frame clonotypes and omits some of them. The sample includes roughly 1,800,000 clones, approximately 94% of them seen just once. The sequenced sample was naive CD8+ T cells sorted from blood. The receptor source for this set is a man aged 18-30 years in good health.

The genes are TRBV5-6 and TRBJ1-2; 8 nucleotides line up with TRBD1. CDR3 length: 14 residues. V was clipped by 3 bases and J by 4 bases; unmatched bases: 5. Germline CDR1 SGHDT, CDR2 YYEEEE. This CDR3 is CASSWTGSSYGYTF. In DNA form, the CDR3 reads TGTGCCAGCAGCTGGACAGGGAGTAGCTATGGCTACACCTTC. Supplemented by reference TRBV5-6 and TRBJ1-2, the full variable domain reads DAGVTQSPTHLIKTRGQQVTLRCSPKSGHDTVSWYQQALGQGPQFIFQYYEEEERQRGNFPDRFSGHQFPNYSSELNVNALLLGDSALYLCASSWTGSSYGYTFGSGTRLTVV.

This clone was observed once. This chain links TRBV2 with TRBJ2-1, with D uncertain. The germline CDR1 and CDR2 sequences are SNHLY and FYNNEI. V was shortened by 4 bases and J by 6 bases, with 13 bases between the two germline ends. The CDR3 has 14 residues. CDR3 sequence reads: CASSVWGRSNEQFF. In DNA form, the CDR3 reads TGTGCCAGCAGTGTTTGGGGTCGGAGCAATGAGCAGTTCTTC.

In DNA, the CDR3 is TGTGCCAGCAAACCCCTAGGTGGCGGGGGGCGTAGCACAGATACGCAGTATTTT. This gives the protein CASKPLGGGGRSTDTQYF. The chain uses TRBV27 and TRBJ2-3; 8 bases match TRBD2. CDR3 length: 18 residues. CDR1 and CDR2 (germline): MNHEY, SMNVEV (reference sequence). The V segment lost 7 bases and the J segment 0 bases; nucleotides outside the gene matches: 15.

V usage is TRBV27 and J usage is TRBJ1-6; D not resolved. Germline CDR1 is MNHEY and CDR2 is SMNVEV (reference sequence). Trimming pared 5 bases from V and 11 bases from J, leaving 4 bases between. This CDR3 contains 10 residues. The CDR3 protein is CASSRTPLHF. The CDR3 DNA follows: TGTGCCAGCAGTAGGACACCCCTCCACTTT.

The chain combines TRBV5-4 with TRBJ2-2; no clear D. The CDR3 totals 14 residues. Germline CDR1 reads SGHNT; CDR2 reads YYREEE (reference sequence). V was clipped by 0 bases and J by 6 bases, with 9 bases between them. The CDR3 loop is CASSLGAAPGELFF. The CDR3, as DNA: TGTGCCAGCAGCTTGGGGGCCGCGCCCGGGGAGCTGTTTTTT.